This passage covers 11 T cell receptor beta chains from one sample sequenced in a study of identical twins. TCRdb itself ran the 5' RACE reads through MiXCR, one entry per CDR3 protein. The sample comprises approximately 210,000 distinct CDR3 sequences, around 9.6% of which are singletons, and approximately 5.1% rests with the top ten. Source material: memory (CD45RO+) T cells sorted from blood. These receptors originate from a woman aged 18-35 years in good health.

This clonotype appeared a few times. The genes are TRBV5-6 and TRBJ1-1; possible D gene TRBD1, 5 bases. The CDR3 has 15 amino acids. Germline V gives CDR1 SGHDT, CDR2 YYEEEE. V lost 1 base and J lost 3, with 13 bases in between. DNA for the CDR3: TGTGCCAGCAGCTTGCTTGGCAGGGCAGACACTGAAGCTTTCTTT. Translating it yields CASSLLGRADTEAFF.

This clonotype was detected only a few times. The V gene is TRBV20-1, the J gene TRBJ1-1, with no clear D. Trimming shortened V by 1 base and J by 3 bases, and 6 bases separated the two germline ends. The CDR3 extends over 12 amino acids. Germline V gene lookup returns CDR1 DFQATT and CDR2 SNEGSKA (reference sequence). The CDR3 nucleotides are TGCAGTGCTAGAGCCAGCGACACTGAAGCTTTCTTT. It codes for CSARASDTEAFF.

At least ten counts were recorded for this clonotype. V usage is TRBV4-3 and J usage is TRBJ1-5; D is unclear. This CDR3 is 16 amino acids long. Germline assignment: CDR1 LGHNA and CDR2 YSLEER. With 0 bases removed from V and 4 bases from J, the gap between germline ends came to 13 bases. The CDR3 region is CASSQDVYSENQPQHF. The CDR3 DNA reads as TGCGCCAGCAGCCAAGACGTTTACAGCGAAAATCAGCCCCAGCATTTT.

This clonotype has a count of ten or more. The chain joins TRBV7-7 to TRBJ2-2; TRBD2 aligns across 10 bases. With 4 bases clipped from V and 3 bases from J, the junction kept 8 bases outside the gene matches. The CDR3 length is 17 residues. In germline, CDR1 is SSHAT, CDR2 FNYEAQ (reference sequence). In DNA form, the CDR3 reads TGTGCCAGCAGCTCCACTAGCGGGAAGGGGTACACCGGGGAGCTGTTTTTT. Translating gives CASSSTSGKGYTGELFF.

This clonotype was detected a few times. This chain connects TRBV7-2 to TRBJ2-1; no reliable D call. Germline-derived CDR1 and CDR2 are SGHTA and FQGNSA. The CDR3 spans 11 residues. V dropped 8 bases and J dropped 5 bases, with 7 bases sitting between them. CDR3 protein: CASGKNNEQFF. As DNA, the CDR3 is TGTGCCAGCGGCAAAAACAATGAGCAGTTCTTC.

The chain employs TRBV9 and TRBJ2-1; 10 nucleotides agree with TRBD2. Germline V gene lookup returns CDR1 SGDLS and CDR2 YYNGEE. After removal of 0 bases from V and 7 bases from J, the junction contained 7 bases not matched to a gene. The length of the CDR3 is 16 residues. The CDR3 loop reads CASSVVISGRWNEQFF. The DNA for the CDR3 is TGTGCCAGCAGCGTAGTAATTAGCGGGAGGTGGAATGAGCAGTTCTTC.

The chain recombines TRBV7-9 with TRBJ2-7; D might be TRBD1 or TRBD2, each matching 5 bases. Trimming took 7 bases from V and 5 from J, leaving 15 bases between them. Germline CDR1 reads SEHNR; CDR2 reads FQNEAQ (reference sequence). This CDR3 comprises 13 residues. The CDR3 nucleotides read TGTGCCAGCAATGGGTGGGGGAGACACGAGCAGTACTTC. Translated, it gives CASNGWGRHEQYF.

This clonotype has ten or more counts. The chain has TRBV2 and TRBJ2-1, with D hard to call. The length of the CDR3 is 11 residues. The ends were cut back, 11 bases at V and 6 bases at J, with 11 bases in the middle. From germline, CDR1 is SNHLY and CDR2 FYNNEI. The CDR3 reads CAGGQINEQFF. CDR3 nucleotide sequence: TGTGCCGGTGGCCAGATCAATGAGCAGTTCTTC.

A note on this clonotype: This may stem from a read error, because a much larger clone lies one nucleotide away. The chain links TRBV10-3 to TRBJ2-7; D possibly corresponds to TRBD2 (8 bases). This CDR3 region has 18 residues. V lost 6 bases and J 0 bases, leaving 24 bases between the germline ends. CDR1 and CDR2 from the germline V gene are ENHRY and SYGVKD. The CDR3 loop reads CAIRPIGRGRGSSYEQYF. In DNA, the CDR3 is TGTGCCATCAGACCCATCGGGAGGGGGCGTGGATCCTCCTACGAGCAGTACTTC.

The sample holds a few counts of this clonotype. Compared with germline, one end of the junction differs, possibly owing to a read error. The V call is TRBV29-1, the J call TRBJ1-2, with 7 positions matching TRBD1. CDR1 is SQVTM, CDR2 ANQGSEA, per germline. CDR3 length: 12 amino acids. CDR3 DNA: TGCAGCGTTGACAGGGACAGTCTTCTTTTCGAATTC. Protein product: CSVDRDSLLFEF.

There are many counts of this clonotype. This chain connects TRBV20-1 to TRBJ2-3; D is unresolved. This CDR3 has 12 amino acids. Trimming pared 3 bases from V and 6 bases from J, leaving 10 bases between. CDR1 and CDR2 (germline): DFQATT, SNEGSKA (reference sequence). Here the CDR3 DNA reads TGCAGTGCTAGTAAGCAGGTGGATACGCAGTATTTT. Translated: CSASKQVDTQYF.